Following are 21 T cell receptor beta chains from one sample sequenced in a study of T cell responses to AZD1222 COVID-19 vaccine. Assay used: immunoSEQ multiplex PCR; TCRdb lists only in-frame clones, some missing. The sample holds around 96,000 clones, about 90% seen once. Sample: peripheral blood, taken 28 days after the second AZD1222 dose. The receptors come from an adult who received the AZD1222 COVID-19 vaccine.

The chain combines TRBV29-1 with TRBJ1-1; D is unclear. V was trimmed by 5 bases and J by 1 base, leaving 11 bases between them. This CDR3 has 13 residues. Germline CDR1 SQVTM, CDR2 ANQGSEA. The CDR3, as DNA: TGCAGCGTTCTTGTCATGTGGAACACTGAAGCTTTCTTT. This encodes CSVLVMWNTEAFF.

This chain uses TRBV15 with TRBJ2-1; 9 bases agree with TRBD1. The length of the CDR3 is 15 residues. Germline CDR1 reads LNHNV; CDR2 reads YYDKDF (reference sequence). Germline trimming cut 4 bases from V and 2 bases from J; bases unmatched to any gene: 3. In DNA, the CDR3 is TGTGCCACCAGCAACCGGGACAGGGCCTACAATGAGCAGTTCTTC. This codes for CATSNRDRAYNEQFF.

This chain connects TRBV24-1 to TRBJ2-3; 9 positions match TRBD1. The V segment lost 5 bases and the J segment 2 bases; nucleotides outside the gene matches: 7. Looked up from germline, CDR1 is KGHDR and CDR2 is SFDVKD. This CDR3 is built from 16 residues. The CDR3 spells CATSGRTGAPTDTQYF. The CDR3 coding sequence is TGTGCCACCAGTGGAAGGACAGGGGCCCCCACAGATACGCAGTATTTT.

The chain joins TRBV7-3 to TRBJ2-1; D is ambiguous. CDR3 length: 12 residues. Germline loops: CDR1 SGHTA, CDR2 FQGTGA. The V end lost 2 bases, the J end lost 7 bases, and 6 bases lay between the germline ends. The CDR3 DNA reads as TGTGCCAGCAGCTTAGCCCCAAATGAGCAGTTCTTC. Protein product: CASSLAPNEQFF. The whole variable domain, remainder taken from reference TRBV7-3 and TRBJ2-1, is GAGVSQTPSNKVTEKGKYVELRCDPISGHTALYWYRQSLGQGPEFLIYFQGTGAADDSGLPNDRFFAVRPEGSVSTLKIQRTERGDSAVYLCASSLAPNEQFFGPGTRLTVL.

The V and J genes are TRBV27 and TRBJ1-1, with 7 bases identical to TRBD1. Germline V gene sequence: CDR1 MNHEY, CDR2 SMNVEV (reference sequence). V was pared by 5 bases and J by 1 base, with 7 bases of the junction left unmatched. This CDR3 is built from 15 residues. The CDR3 loop reads CASSPDGTANTEAFF. CDR3 sequence (DNA): TGTGCCAGCAGTCCAGATGGGACAGCGAACACTGAAGCTTTCTTT.

The rearrangement links TRBV19 to TRBJ1-2; D is uncertain. From germline, CDR1 is LNHDA and CDR2 SQIVND (reference sequence). The CDR3 runs to 14 residues. V was shortened by 3 bases and J by 0 bases, with 8 bases between the two germline ends. The CDR3 region has the DNA TGTGCCAGTAGTATGGGCAGAACTAACTATGGCTACACCTTC. It encodes CASSMGRTNYGYTF.

This chain joins TRBV10-2 and TRBJ1-1, with 8 nucleotides matching TRBD1. This CDR3 has 16 amino acids. The V gene end was trimmed by 9 bases and the J gene end by 0 bases; junction bases not matched to a gene: 12. Germline loops: CDR1 WSHSY, CDR2 SAAADI. CDR3: CASRSIGQGLNTEAFF. DNA of the CDR3: TGCGCCAGTCGATCGATCGGACAGGGTTTGAACACTGAAGCTTTCTTT.

The chain recombines TRBV3-1 (or the pseudogene TRBV3-2) with TRBJ1-1; D may be TRBD1 (6 bases). The CDR3 consists of 12 residues. Germline CDR1 and CDR2: LGHDT and YNNKEL (reference sequence). Trimming left V 5 bases short and J 8 bases short, with 12 bases between. The CDR3 bases are TGTGCCAGCAGCACAGGGATTTCGGAAGCTTTCTTT. It specifies CASSTGISEAFF.

The V gene is TRBV6-5, the J gene TRBJ2-7; tentatively, D is TRBD1 (6 bases). V was shortened by 4 bases and J by 3 bases, with 10 bases between the two germline ends. Germline CDR1 reads MNHEY; CDR2 reads SVGAGI. The CDR3 consists of 13 residues. The CDR3 sequence is CASSFIRGYEQYF. CDR3 in DNA: TGTGCCAGCAGTTTCATCAGGGGCTACGAGCAGTACTTC.

The chain links TRBV20-1 to TRBJ1-1; weak D call: TRBD1 (5 bases). The V and J ends lost 3 bases and 7 bases respectively, with 9 bases between them. The CDR3 loop spans 11 amino acids. The germline V gene encodes CDR1 DFQATT and CDR2 SNEGSKA (reference sequence). Here the CDR3 DNA reads TGCAGTGCTAGGAGACAGCTTGAAGCTTTCTTT. Amino acids: CSARRQLEAFF.

The chain uses TRBV19 and TRBJ2-5; either TRBD1 or TRBD2 may fit D (5 bases each). Germline values: CDR1 LNHDA, CDR2 SQIVND (reference sequence). The CDR3 has 13 amino acids. The ends were cut back, 4 bases at V and 4 bases at J, with 10 bases in the middle. CDR3 in DNA: TGTGCCAGTAGTACCGGGACGGTAGAGACCCAGTACTTC. Its protein product is CASSTGTVETQYF. Full variable domain (missing parts from reference TRBV19 and TRBJ2-5): DGGITQSPKYLFRKEGQNVTLSCEQNLNHDAMYWYRQDPGQGLRLIYYSQIVNDFQKGDIAEGYSVSREKKESFPLTVTSAQKNPTAFYLCASSTGTVETQYFGPGTRLLVL.

V gene TRBV28 combines with J gene TRBJ1-1, with 11 bases that match TRBD1. The trim removed 5 bases at V and 1 base at J, leaving 6 bases unmatched. CDR3 size: 16 residues. CDR1 is MDHEN and CDR2 is SYDVKM in the germline V gene. This CDR3 reads CASSRGTGGWNTEAFF. Written as DNA, the CDR3 is TGTGCCAGCAGTAGGGGGACAGGGGGGTGGAACACTGAAGCTTTCTTT.

The chain links TRBV9 to TRBJ2-2; no firm D call. Germline CDR1 is SGDLS and CDR2 is YYNGEE. The V and J ends lost 4 bases and 0 bases respectively, with 13 bases between them. The length of the CDR3 is 16 residues. This CDR3 is CASSLAQVSNTGELFF. The CDR3 coding sequence is TGTGCCAGCAGCTTAGCTCAGGTTTCGAACACCGGGGAGCTGTTTTTT.

The chain uses TRBV5-5 and TRBJ1-2; no definite D call. Germline CDR1 reads SGHKS; CDR2 reads YYEKEE (reference sequence). The germline V and J ends were trimmed by 3 bases and 4 bases, with 19 bases remaining between them. CDR3 length: 16 amino acids. Written as DNA, the CDR3 is TGTGCCAGCAGCTCTCCCCAAGCCGAGGAAACCTATGGCTACACCTTC. Encoded protein: CASSSPQAEETYGYTF. Based on the CDR3 plus reference TRBV5-5 and TRBJ1-2, the full variable domain is DAGVTQSPTHLIKTRGQQVTLRCSPISGHKSVSWYQQVLGQGPQFIFQYYEKEERGRGNFPDRFSARQFPNYSSELNVNALLLGDSALYLCASSSPQAEETYGYTFGSGTRLTVV.

The V gene is TRBV7-8, the J gene TRBJ1-1; D gene unclear. Germline loops: CDR1 SGHVS, CDR2 FQNEAQ. The CDR3 length is 13 residues. V was pared by 5 bases and J by 3 bases, with 10 bases between. CDR3 protein: CASSAHQDTEAFF. The DNA of the CDR3 is TGTGCCAGCAGCGCGCACCAGGACACTGAAGCTTTCTTT. Complete variable domain (other parts from reference TRBV7-8 and TRBJ1-1): GAGVSQSPRYKVAKRGQDVALRCDPISGHVSLFWYQQALGQGPEFLTYFQNEAQLDKSGLPSDRFFAERPEGSVSTLKIQRTQQEDSAVYLCASSAHQDTEAFFGQGTRLTVV.

The V call is TRBV7-9, the J call TRBJ2-1, with 11 nucleotides matching TRBD2. V shed 5 bases, J shed 0 bases, and the junction held 6 bases outside the gene matches. CDR1 is SEHNR and CDR2 is FQNEAQ in the germline V gene (reference sequence). This CDR3 region has 17 residues. In DNA, the CDR3 is TGTGCCAGCAGCCCCCGACTAGCGGGAACCTCCTACAATGAGCAGTTCTTC. Protein sequence: CASSPRLAGTSYNEQFF.

The V gene is TRBV11-3, the J gene TRBJ1-1, with D unclear. V lost 5 bases, J lost 5 bases, and 12 bases lay in between. CDR3 length equals 13 residues. Per germline, CDR1 SGHNT and CDR2 YENEEA. For the CDR3, the DNA is TGTGCCAGCAGCCTAAATGACGGTACTGAAGCTTTCTTT. Translating gives CASSLNDGTEAFF.

This clone has only one observation. For the CDR3, the DNA is TGTGCCAGCAGCTTCGAGTGGGGTGGAAACACCATATATTTT. Its protein product is CASSFEWGGNTIYF. The chain carries TRBV11-2 and TRBJ1-3; no firm D call. CDR3 size: 14 residues. Germline-derived CDR1 and CDR2 are SGHAT and FQNNGV. V lost 3 bases to trimming and J lost 3 bases, with 9 bases between them. The full variable domain, in which reference TRBV11-2 and TRBJ1-3 provide the parts outside the CDR3, is EAGVAQSPRYKIIEKRQSVAFWCNPISGHATLYWYQQILGQGPKLLIQFQNNGVVDDSQLPKDRFSAERLKGVDSTLKIQPAKLEDSAVYLCASSFEWGGNTIYFGEGSWLTVV.

The chain employs TRBV11-3 and TRBJ1-6; D gene unclear. The CDR3 has 13 amino acids. Trimming left V 5 bases short and J 5 bases short, with 7 bases between. Germline CDR1 SGHNT, CDR2 YENEEA. DNA of the CDR3: TGTGCCAGCAGCGGGCGGAATAATTCACCCCTCCACTTT. Protein product: CASSGRNNSPLHF. The whole variable domain, filled in from reference TRBV11-3 and TRBJ1-6, reads EAGVVQSPRYKIIEKKQPVAFWCNPISGHNTLYWYLQNLGQGPELLIRYENEEAVDDSQLPKDRFSAERLKGVDSTLKIQPAELGDSAVYLCASSGRNNSPLHFGNGTRLTVT.

This clone has only one observation. The chain uses TRBV30 and TRBJ2-1; 9 bases are shared with TRBD2. Germline V CDR1 and CDR2: GTSNPN, SVGIG (reference sequence). V gave up 5 bases and J gave up 6 bases; unmatched junction bases: 8. This CDR3 is built from 14 residues. CDR3: CAWGAGGSFNEQFF. CDR3 bases: TGTGCCTGGGGAGCGGGGGGTTCATTCAATGAGCAGTTCTTC.

This chain connects TRBV9 to TRBJ2-5; D is unclear. Per the germline V gene, CDR1 is SGDLS and CDR2 is YYNGEE. This CDR3 has 12 residues. V shed 4 bases and J shed 7 bases, with 11 bases lying between them. CDR3 in amino acids: CASSRNPGTQYF. The CDR3 bases are TGTGCCAGCAGCCGGAATCCAGGGACCCAGTACTTC. Using reference TRBV9 and TRBJ2-5 for the parts outside the CDR3, the full variable domain is DSGVTQTPKHLITATGQRVTLRCSPRSGDLSVYWYQQSLDQGLQFLIQYYNGEERAKGNILERFSAQQFPDLHSELNLSSLELGDSALYFCASSRNPGTQYFGPGTRLLVL.